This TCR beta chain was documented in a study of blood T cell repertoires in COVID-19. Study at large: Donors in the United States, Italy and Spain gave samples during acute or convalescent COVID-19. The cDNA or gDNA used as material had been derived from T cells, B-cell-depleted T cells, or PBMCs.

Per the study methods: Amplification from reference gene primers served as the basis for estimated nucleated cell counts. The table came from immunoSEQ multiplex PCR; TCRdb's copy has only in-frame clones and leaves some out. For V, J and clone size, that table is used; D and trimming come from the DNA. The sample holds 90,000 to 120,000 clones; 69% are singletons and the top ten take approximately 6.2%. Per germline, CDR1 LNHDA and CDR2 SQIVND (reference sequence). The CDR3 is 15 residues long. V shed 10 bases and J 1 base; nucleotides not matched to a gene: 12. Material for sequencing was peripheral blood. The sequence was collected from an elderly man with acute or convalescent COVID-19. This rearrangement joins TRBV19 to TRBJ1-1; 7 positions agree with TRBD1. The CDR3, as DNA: TGTGCCACCACGGCAGGGGGTAAGAGGAACACTGAAGCTTTCTTT. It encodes CATTAGGKRNTEAFF.